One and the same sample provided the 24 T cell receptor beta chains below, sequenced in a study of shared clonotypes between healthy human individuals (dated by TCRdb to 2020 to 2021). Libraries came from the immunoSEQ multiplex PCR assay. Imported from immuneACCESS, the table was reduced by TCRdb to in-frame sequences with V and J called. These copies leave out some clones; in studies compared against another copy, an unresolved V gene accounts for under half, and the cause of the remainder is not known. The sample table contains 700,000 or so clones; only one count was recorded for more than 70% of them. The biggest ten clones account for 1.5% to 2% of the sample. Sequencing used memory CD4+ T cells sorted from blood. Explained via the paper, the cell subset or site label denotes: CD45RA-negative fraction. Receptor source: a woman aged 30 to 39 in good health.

The CDR3 sequence: CASSLSMGYSTDTQYF. CDR3 coding DNA: TGTGCCAGTAGTCTGTCTATGGGATATAGCACAGATACGCAGTATTTT. The chain links TRBV19 to TRBJ2-3; no clear D gene. CDR3 length equals 16 residues. V was shortened by 5 bases and J by 0 bases, with 15 bases between the two germline ends. Germline assignment: CDR1 LNHDA and CDR2 SQIVND (reference sequence).

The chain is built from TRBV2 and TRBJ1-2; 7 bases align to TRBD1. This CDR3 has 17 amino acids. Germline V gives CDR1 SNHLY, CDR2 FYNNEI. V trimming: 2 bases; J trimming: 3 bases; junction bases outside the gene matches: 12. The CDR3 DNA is TGTGCCAGCAGTGAATCCCGGGACAGCCAAAGGTACTATGGCTACACCTTC. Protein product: CASSESRDSQRYYGYTF.

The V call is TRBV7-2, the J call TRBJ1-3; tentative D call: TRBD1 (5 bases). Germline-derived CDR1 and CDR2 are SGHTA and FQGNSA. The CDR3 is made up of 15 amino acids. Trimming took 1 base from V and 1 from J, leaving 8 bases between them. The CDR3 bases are TGTGCCAGCAGCTTAGGGGGCGCGTCTGGAAACACCATATATTTT. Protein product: CASSLGGASGNTIYF.

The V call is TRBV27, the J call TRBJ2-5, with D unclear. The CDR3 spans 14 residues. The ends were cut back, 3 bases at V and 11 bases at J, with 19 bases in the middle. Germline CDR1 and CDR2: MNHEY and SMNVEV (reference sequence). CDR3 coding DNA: TGTGCCAGCAGTTTTAACGGCCGGTCCGGAGAGCAGTACTTC. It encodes CASSFNGRSGEQYF.

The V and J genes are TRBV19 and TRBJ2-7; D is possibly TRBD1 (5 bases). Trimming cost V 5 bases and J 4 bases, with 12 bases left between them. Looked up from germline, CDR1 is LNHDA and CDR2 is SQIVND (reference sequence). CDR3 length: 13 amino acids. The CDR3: CASSALGLYEQYF. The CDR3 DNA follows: TGTGCCAGTAGTGCCCTGGGGCTTTACGAGCAGTACTTC.

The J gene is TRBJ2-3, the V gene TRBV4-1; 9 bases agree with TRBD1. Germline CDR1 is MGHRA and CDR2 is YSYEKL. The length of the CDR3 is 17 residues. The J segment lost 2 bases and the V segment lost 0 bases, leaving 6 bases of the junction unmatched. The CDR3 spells CASSQDGQGQNTDTQYF. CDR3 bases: TGCGCCAGCAGCCAAGATGGACAGGGGCAAAACACAGATACGCAGTATTTT.

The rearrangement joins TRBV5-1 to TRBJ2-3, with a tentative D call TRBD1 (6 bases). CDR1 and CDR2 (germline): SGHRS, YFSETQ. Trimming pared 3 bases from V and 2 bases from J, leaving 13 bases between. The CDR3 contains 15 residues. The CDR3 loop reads CASSSTGDNTDTQYF. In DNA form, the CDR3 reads TGCGCCAGCAGCTCGACAGGAGACAACACAGATACGCAGTATTTT.

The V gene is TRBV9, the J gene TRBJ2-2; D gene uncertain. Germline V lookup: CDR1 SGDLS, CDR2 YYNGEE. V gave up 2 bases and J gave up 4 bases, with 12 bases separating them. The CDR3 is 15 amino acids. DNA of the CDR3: TGTGCCAGCAGCGTTGAGTCACGAGTCACCGGGGAGCTGTTTTTT. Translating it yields CASSVESRVTGELFF. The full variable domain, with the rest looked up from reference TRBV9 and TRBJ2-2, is DSGVTQTPKHLITATGQRVTLRCSPRSGDLSVYWYQQSLDQGLQFLIQYYNGEERAKGNILERFSAQQFPDLHSELNLSSLELGDSALYFCASSVESRVTGELFFGEGSRLTVL.

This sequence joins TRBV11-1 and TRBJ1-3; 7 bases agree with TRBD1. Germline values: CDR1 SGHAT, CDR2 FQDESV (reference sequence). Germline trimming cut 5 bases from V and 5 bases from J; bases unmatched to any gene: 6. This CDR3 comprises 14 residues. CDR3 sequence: CASSPQGERNTIYF. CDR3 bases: TGTGCCAGCAGCCCGCAGGGGGAGAGAAACACCATATATTTT.

DNA of the CDR3: TGTGCCAGCAGTTACTCCTACGACTATGACTACGAGCAGTACTTC. Translated, it gives CASSYSYDYDYEQYF. J is TRBJ2-7 and V is TRBV6-5, with D tentatively TRBD2 (5 bases). CDR3 length: 15 amino acids. The V and J ends lost 0 bases and 3 bases respectively, with 12 bases between them. CDR1 is MNHEY, CDR2 SVGAGI, per germline.

The CDR3 is CASSSFTGTGFRETQYF. CDR3 nucleotide sequence: TGTGCCAGCAGCTCGTTCACCGGGACAGGGTTCCGTGAGACCCAGTACTTC. The chain recombines TRBV11-2 with TRBJ2-5, with 9 bases aligning to TRBD1. J lost 5 bases, V lost 4 bases, and 14 bases had no gene match. Per the germline V gene, CDR1 is SGHAT and CDR2 is FQNNGV. The length of the CDR3 is 17 residues.

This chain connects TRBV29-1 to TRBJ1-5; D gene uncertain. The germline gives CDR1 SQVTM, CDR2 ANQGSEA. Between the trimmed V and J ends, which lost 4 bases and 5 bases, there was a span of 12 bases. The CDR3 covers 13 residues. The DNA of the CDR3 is TGCAGCGTTGGTCCGGGGAACGATCAGCCCCAGCATTTT. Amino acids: CSVGPGNDQPQHF.

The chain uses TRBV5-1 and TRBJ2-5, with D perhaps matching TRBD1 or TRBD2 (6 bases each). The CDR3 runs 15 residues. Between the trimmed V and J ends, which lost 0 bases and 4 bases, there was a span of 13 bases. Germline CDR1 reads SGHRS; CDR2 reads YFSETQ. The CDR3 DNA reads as TGCGCCAGCAGCTTGGGAGCGGAGGGGGGAGAGACCCAGTACTTC. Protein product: CASSLGAEGGETQYF.

In DNA form, the CDR3 reads TGTGCCAGCAGCTCGCTGACAGGGGAGCAGTTCTTC. Translating it yields CASSSLTGEQFF. J is TRBJ2-1 and V is TRBV11-2; the match to TRBD1 covers 7 bases. Germline V gene data show CDR1 as SGHAT and CDR2 as FQNNGV. J lost 10 bases, V lost 4 bases, and 4 bases had no gene match. The CDR3 has 12 residues.

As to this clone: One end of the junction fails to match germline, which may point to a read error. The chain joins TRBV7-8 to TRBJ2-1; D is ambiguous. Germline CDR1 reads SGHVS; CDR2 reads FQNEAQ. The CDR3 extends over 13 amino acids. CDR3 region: CAGSLEEYNEQFF. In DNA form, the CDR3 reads TGTGCCGGCAGCTTAGAGGAATACAATGAGCAGTTCTTC.

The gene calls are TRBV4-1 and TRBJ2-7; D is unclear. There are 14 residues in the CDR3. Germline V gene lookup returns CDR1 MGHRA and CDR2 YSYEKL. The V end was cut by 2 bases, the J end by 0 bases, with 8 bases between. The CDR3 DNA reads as TGCGCCAGCAGCCAACAGGTGCGCTCCTACGAGCAGTACTTC. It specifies CASSQQVRSYEQYF.

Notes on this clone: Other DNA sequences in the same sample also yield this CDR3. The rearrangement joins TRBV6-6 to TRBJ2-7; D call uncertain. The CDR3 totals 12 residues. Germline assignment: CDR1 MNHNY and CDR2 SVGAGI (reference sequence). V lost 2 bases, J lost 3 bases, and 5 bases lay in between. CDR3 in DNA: TGTGCCAGCAGTTACACCGGCTACGAGCAGTACTTC. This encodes CASSYTGYEQYF.

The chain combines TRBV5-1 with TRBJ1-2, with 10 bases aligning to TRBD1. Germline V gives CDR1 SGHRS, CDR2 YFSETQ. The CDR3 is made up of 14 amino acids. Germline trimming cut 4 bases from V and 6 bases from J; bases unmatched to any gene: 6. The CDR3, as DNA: TGCGCCAGCAGCCGGGACAGGGGAGAGGATGGCTACACCTTC. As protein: CASSRDRGEDGYTF.

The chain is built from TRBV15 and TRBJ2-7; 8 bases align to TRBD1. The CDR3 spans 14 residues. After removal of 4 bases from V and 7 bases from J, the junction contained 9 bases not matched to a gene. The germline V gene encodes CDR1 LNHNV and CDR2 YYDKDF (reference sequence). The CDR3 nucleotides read TGTGCCACCAGCATGTGGCAGGGGGCGGGGGAGCAGTACTTC. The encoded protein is CATSMWQGAGEQYF. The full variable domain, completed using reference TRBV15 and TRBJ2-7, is DAMVIQNPRYQVTQFGKPVTLSCSQTLNHNVMYWYQQKSSQAPKLLFHYYDKDFNNEADTPDNFQSRRPNTSFCFLDIRSPGLGDTAMYLCATSMWQGAGEQYFGPGTRLTVT.

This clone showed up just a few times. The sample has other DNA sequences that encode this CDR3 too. CDR3 in DNA: TGTGCCAGCAGTCGGGACAGGGGCTACGAGCAGTACTTC. Protein: CASSRDRGYEQYF. This chain connects TRBV27 to TRBJ2-7; 10 bases match TRBD1. This CDR3 has 13 amino acids. CDR1 and CDR2 from the germline V gene are MNHEY and SMNVEV (reference sequence). The ends lost 5 bases at V and 3 bases at J; junction bases unmatched: 1.

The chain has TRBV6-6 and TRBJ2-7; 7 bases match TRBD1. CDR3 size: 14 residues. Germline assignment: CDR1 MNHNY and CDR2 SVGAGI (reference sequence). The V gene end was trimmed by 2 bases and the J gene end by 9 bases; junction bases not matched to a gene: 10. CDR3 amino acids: CASSYGQNRGMQYF. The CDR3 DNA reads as TGTGCCAGCAGTTACGGTCAAAACAGGGGAATGCAGTACTTC.

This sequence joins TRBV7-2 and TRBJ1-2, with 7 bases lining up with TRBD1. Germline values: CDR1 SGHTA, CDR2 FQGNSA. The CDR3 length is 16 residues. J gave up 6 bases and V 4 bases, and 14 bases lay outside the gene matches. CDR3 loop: CASSSDALTGFNGYTF. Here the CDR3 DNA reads TGTGCCAGCAGCTCCGACGCCTTGACAGGGTTTAATGGCTACACCTTC.

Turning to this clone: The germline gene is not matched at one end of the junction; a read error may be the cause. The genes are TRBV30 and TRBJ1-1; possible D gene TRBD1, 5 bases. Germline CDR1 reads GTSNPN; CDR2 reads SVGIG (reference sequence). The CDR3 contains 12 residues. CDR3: CSSRGAGTEAFF. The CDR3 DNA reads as TGCTCCTCCCGGGGCGCAGGCACTGAAGCTTTCTTT.

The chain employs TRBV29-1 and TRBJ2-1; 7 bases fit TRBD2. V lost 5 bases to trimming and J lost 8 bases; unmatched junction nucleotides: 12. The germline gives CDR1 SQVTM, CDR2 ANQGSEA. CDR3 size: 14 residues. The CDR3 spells CSVLGRASFDEQFF. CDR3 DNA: TGCAGCGTTCTAGGGAGGGCCTCTTTCGATGAGCAGTTCTTC.